This is a list of T cell receptor beta chains from one sample in a study of CXCR3-negative and CXCR3-positive naive CD8 T cells. TCRdb reprocessed the 5' RACE reads and stores each CDR3 protein as one record, lacking DNA. Recorded for this sample: some 130,000 distinct CDR3 sequences. The material sequenced was naive CXCR3+ CD8+ T cells from blood. These receptors originate from a human donor in good health. Some clones in this sample may be carry-over from other donors' samples. The CDR3 runs from the conserved cysteine through the conserved F or W.

>TRBJ2-7|TRBV29-1
CSVVLLGPRTYEQYF
>TRBJ1-1|TRBV6-2/TRBV6-3
CASSYSTWENTEAFF
>TRBJ2-7|TRBV7-9
CASSWDREAYEQYF
>TRBJ2-7|TRBV12-3/TRBV12-4
CASSQDVQGGGAEQYF
>TRBJ2-7|TRBV9
CASSPTGTGEQYF
>TRBJ1-5|TRBV12-3/TRBV12-4
CASSPRGQGNQPQHF
>TRBJ1-2|TRBV9
CASSVGGGGNYGYTF
>TRBJ1-6|TRBV13
CASSLAGTLGYNSPLHF
>TRBJ1-3|TRBV24-1
CATSDRTSGNTIYF
>TRBJ2-5|TRBV5-6
CASSDSGQPQETQYF
>TRBJ2-3|TRBV6-1
CASKSLRGGGTDTQYF
>TRBJ2-7|TRBV28
CASSTFLGARGLFYEQYF
>TRBJ2-2|TRBV28
CASSSMTNTGELFF
>TRBJ2-1|TRBV28
CASTGDYNEQFF
>TRBJ1-1|TRBV19
CASSIPLGQNTEAFF
>TRBJ2-5|TRBV20-1
CSARHYEETQYF
>TRBJ2-2|TRBV3-1
CASSPHRGLNTGELFF
>TRBJ2-7|TRBV29-1
CSVGIGISYEQYF
>TRBJ1-1|TRBV29-1
CSVEPTDNTEAFF
>TRBJ2-2|TRBV3-1
CASRRTSLWGNTGELFF
>TRBJ2-7|TRBV2
CASSDPGQGVEQYF
>TRBJ2-2|TRBV29-1
CSVDGQNTGELFF
>TRBJ2-1|TRBV6-2/TRBV6-3
CATGAGTSYNEQFF
>TRBJ2-1|TRBV19
CASSLLLGANEQFF
>TRBJ1-3|TRBV29-1
CSVESGQPGNTIYF
>TRBJ2-2|TRBV29-1
CSPLWGAPNTGELFF
>TRBJ2-2|TRBV19
CASRTDGTGELFF
>TRBJ2-7|TRBV29-1
CSVEESIGGDYFF
>TRBJ2-3|TRBV9
CASSVSGPQTDTQYF
>TRBJ1-1|TRBV28
CASSLWSDRDTEAFF
>TRBJ2-7|TRBV20-1
CSASWVDTRREQYF
>TRBJ1-1|TRBV19
CASRNRGTEAFF
>TRBJ2-2|TRBV14
CASSQRGFSGELFF